Presented here are 30 T cell receptor beta chains from one specimen sequenced in a study of blood T cell repertoires in COVID-19. Only in-frame clones appear in the TCRdb table, and some are missing; sequencing was by immunoSEQ multiplex PCR. This sample has approximately 150,000 clones, with about four fifths found just once. The sequencing sample was made of peripheral blood. All receptors derive from an elderly woman with acute or convalescent COVID-19.

V is TRBV6-6 and J is TRBJ1-4; 8 nucleotides agree with TRBD1. This CDR3 spans 16 amino acids. Trimming cost V 4 bases and J 6 bases; bases outside gene matches: 10. Germline V gene data show CDR1 as MNHNY and CDR2 as SVGAGI (reference sequence). CDR3 region: CASSSAPGGRDEKLFF. In nucleotides, the CDR3 is TGTGCCAGCAGTTCGGCTCCAGGGGGCAGGGATGAAAAACTGTTTTTT.

The chain recombines TRBV7-9 with TRBJ2-5; 8 bases fit TRBD2. The CDR3 length is 13 residues. Looked up from germline, CDR1 is SEHNR and CDR2 is FQNEAQ (reference sequence). J lost 5 bases, V lost 4 bases, and 3 bases had no gene match. The CDR3 nucleotides read TGTGCCAGCAGCTCTAGGACTAGCGAGACCCAGTACTTC. Protein product: CASSSRTSETQYF.

The chain couples TRBV3-1 (or the pseudogene TRBV3-2) to TRBJ2-5; TRBD2 matches at 10 bases. The V gene end was trimmed by 1 base and the J gene end by 7 bases; junction bases not matched to a gene: 12. CDR3 length: 17 amino acids. In germline, CDR1 is LGHDT, CDR2 YNNKEL (reference sequence). The CDR3 DNA follows: TGTGCCAGCAGCCAAGTTTTGGCTAGCGGGAGACTTGCGACCCAGTACTTC. Its translation is CASSQVLASGRLATQYF.

A note on this clone: The same CDR3 is also encoded by other DNA sequences in this sample. V usage is TRBV28 and J usage is TRBJ2-5; D may be TRBD2 (7 bases). The germline V and J ends were trimmed by 4 bases and 4 bases, with 10 bases remaining between them. Germline loops: CDR1 MDHEN, CDR2 SYDVKM. CDR3 size: 13 residues. The CDR3 bases are TGTGCCAGCAGTTCGGGGGGCGGAGAGACCCAGTACTTC. Translated, it gives CASSSGGGETQYF.

CDR3 region: CASSSCTGNTSYNEQFF. CDR3 nucleotides: TGTGCCAGCAGCTCATGTACAGGGAACACCTCCTACAATGAGCAGTTCTTC. The chain uses TRBV12-1 and TRBJ2-1; whether TRBD1, the table's D call, matches the DNA was not checked. TRBV12-1 is classified as a pseudogene. This CDR3 has 17 amino acids.

V usage is TRBV6-5 and J usage is TRBJ1-1; TRBD1 might be the D (6 bases). Per germline, CDR1 MNHEY and CDR2 SVGAGI. This CDR3 region has 14 residues. Trimming cost V 7 bases and J 4 bases, with 16 bases left between them. CDR3 sequence: CASKPTGSGTEAFF. CDR3 nucleotide sequence: TGTGCCAGCAAGCCTACAGGGTCGGGCACTGAAGCTTTCTTT.

The V call is TRBV27, the J call TRBJ1-4, with 7 bases fitting TRBD1. CDR1 and CDR2 (germline): MNHEY, SMNVEV (reference sequence). This CDR3 spans 13 amino acids. The V and J ends lost 7 bases and 7 bases, in that order; junction bases with no gene match: 6. The CDR3 DNA reads as TGTGCCAGCATGAAGGGGGCGAGTGAAAAACTGTTTTTT. The encoded protein is CASMKGASEKLFF. Together with reference TRBV27 and TRBJ1-4, the CDR3 gives the full variable domain: EAQVTQNPRYLITVTGKKLTVTCSQNMNHEYMSWYRQDPGLGLRQIYYSMNVEVTDKGDVPEGYKVSRKEKRNFPLILESPSPNQTSLYFCASMKGASEKLFFGSGTQLSVL.

This rearrangement joins TRBV5-1 to TRBJ2-7; TRBD2 agrees at 12 bases. V shed 3 bases, J shed 3 bases, and the junction held 4 bases outside the gene matches. This CDR3 is 15 amino acids long. The germline CDR1 and CDR2 sequences are SGHRS and YFSETQ. Written as DNA, the CDR3 is TGCGCCAGCAGCTGGACTAGCGGGACGATCTACGAGCAGTACTTC. Translated: CASSWTSGTIYEQYF.

This chain connects TRBV3-1 (or the pseudogene TRBV3-2) to TRBJ2-2; D is unclear. In germline, CDR1 is LGHDT, CDR2 YNNKEL (reference sequence). There are 14 residues in the CDR3. V lost 4 bases to trimming and J lost 1 base, with 7 bases between them. DNA for the CDR3: TGTGCCAGCAGCCGTAGTCTGAACACCGGGGAGCTGTTTTTT. Its protein product is CASSRSLNTGELFF.

This chain joins TRBV7-9 and TRBJ2-2, with a possible D match to TRBD2 (8 bases). In germline, CDR1 is SEHNR, CDR2 FQNEAQ (reference sequence). The CDR3 length is 18 residues. Between the trimmed V and J ends, which lost 5 bases and 4 bases, there was a span of 23 bases. DNA of the CDR3: TGTGCCAGCAGCCCCGGACAGGTTGTAGCGGGAAGCACCGGGGAGCTGTTTTTT. It specifies CASSPGQVVAGSTGELFF.

This chain uses TRBV12-5 with TRBJ2-2, with D possibly matching TRBD1 (5 bases). This CDR3 spans 14 amino acids. V was clipped by 7 bases and J by 3 bases, with 12 bases between them. Germline CDR1 and CDR2: LGHNT and FRNRAP. CDR3 amino acids: CASAFTGDTGELFF. CDR3 bases: TGTGCTAGTGCCTTCACAGGAGACACCGGGGAGCTGTTTTTT.

The gene calls are TRBV6-2 or TRBV6-3 and TRBJ1-3; 7 positions agree with TRBD1. This CDR3 comprises 15 residues. CDR1 is MNHEY and CDR2 is SVGEGT in the germline V gene. J lost 4 bases, V lost 0 bases, and 3 bases had no gene match. The CDR3 loop reads CASSYSGQLGNTIYF. The CDR3 nucleotides read TGTGCCAGCAGTTACTCGGGACAGCTCGGAAACACCATATATTTT.

The chain couples TRBV2 to TRBJ1-6; 7 bases line up with TRBD1. CDR3 length equals 16 residues. The germline gives CDR1 SNHLY, CDR2 FYNNEI. With V trimmed by 10 bases and J by 5 bases, 14 bases remained unmatched. The CDR3 region is CATKGGRQGNNSPLHF. CDR3 in DNA: TGTGCCACCAAAGGGGGCCGACAGGGAAATAATTCACCCCTCCACTTT.

This CDR3 reads CASSFLGVNEKLFF. The CDR3 coding sequence is TGTGCCAGCAGTTTTTTAGGGGTGAATGAAAAACTGTTTTTT. J is TRBJ1-4 and V is TRBV27, with a possible D match to TRBD1 (5 bases). The CDR3 consists of 14 residues. Deletions cut 3 bases from V and 5 bases from J, with 10 bases between. Germline V gives CDR1 MNHEY, CDR2 SMNVEV (reference sequence).

This clone appeared a few times. The chain is built from TRBV7-6 and TRBJ1-5; D is undetermined. This CDR3 contains 16 residues. Trimming took 1 base from V and 2 from J, leaving 12 bases between them. The V gene's germline CDR1 is SGHVS and CDR2 FNYEAQ. The CDR3 sequence is CASSLDGRGGNQPQHF. DNA for the CDR3: TGTGCCAGCAGCTTAGATGGGAGAGGTGGCAATCAGCCCCAGCATTTT.

V usage is TRBV28 and J usage is TRBJ1-2; D is possibly TRBD1 (6 bases). The germline CDR1 and CDR2 sequences are MDHEN and SYDVKM. V was pared by 2 bases and J by 5 bases, with 12 bases between. The CDR3 has 14 amino acids. This CDR3 reads CASSLGTGSYGYTF. CDR3 DNA sequence: TGTGCCAGCAGTTTAGGCACAGGGTCGTATGGCTACACCTTC.

The gene calls are TRBV18 and TRBJ2-7; TRBD2 might be the D (6 bases). Germline V gives CDR1 KGHSH, CDR2 LQKENI. The length of the CDR3 is 15 residues. V gave up 2 bases and J gave up 2 bases, with 13 bases separating them. The CDR3 spells CASSPEGLRTYEQYF. CDR3 DNA: TGTGCCAGCTCACCAGAGGGACTTAGAACCTACGAGCAGTACTTC. Complete variable domain (other parts from reference TRBV18 and TRBJ2-7): NAGVMQNPRHLVRRRGQEARLRCSPMKGHSHVYWYRQLPEEGLKFMVYLQKENIIDESGMPKERFSAEFPKEGPSILRIQQVVRGDSAAYFCASSPEGLRTYEQYFGPGTRLTVT.

The V and J genes are TRBV30 and TRBJ1-1; 9 bases map to TRBD1. Per the germline V gene, CDR1 is GTSNPN and CDR2 is SVGIG (reference sequence). Trimming removed 5 bases from V and 5 bases from J; junction bases left unmatched: 6. The CDR3 sequence is 13 residues long. The chain's CDR3 is CAWGQGTGTEAFF. The CDR3 nucleotides are TGTGCCTGGGGACAGGGGACAGGGACTGAAGCTTTCTTT.

CDR3 sequence reads: CASSNLGDSRNQPQHF. The CDR3 DNA follows: TGTGCCAGCTCTAATCTTGGGGACAGTCGAAATCAGCCCCAGCATTTT. The J gene is TRBJ1-5, the V gene TRBV19; 7 positions match TRBD1. The germline V gene encodes CDR1 LNHDA and CDR2 SQIVND (reference sequence). V trimming: 9 bases; J trimming: 4 bases; junction bases outside the gene matches: 15. This CDR3 comprises 16 residues.

The sample holds many counts of this clone. V gene TRBV7-9 combines with J gene TRBJ2-1; no reliable D call. The CDR3 sequence is 16 residues long. The germline CDR1 and CDR2 sequences are SEHNR and FQNEAQ (reference sequence). V was trimmed by 4 bases and J by 0 bases, leaving 13 bases between them. This CDR3 reads CASSSQGGSSYNEQFF. The CDR3 nucleotides read TGTGCCAGCAGCTCCCAAGGCGGAAGCTCCTACAATGAGCAGTTCTTC. The full variable domain, rest sourced from reference TRBV7-9 and TRBJ2-1, is DTGVSQNPRHKITKRGQNVTFRCDPISEHNRLYWYRQTLGQGPEFLTYFQNEAQLEKSRLLSDRFSAERPKGSFSTLEIQRTEQGDSAMYLCASSSQGGSSYNEQFFGPGTRLTVL.

The chain is built from TRBV25-1 and TRBJ2-7; a possible D gene is TRBD2 (6 bases). Trimming left V 3 bases short and J 3 bases short, with 15 bases between. Germline lookup yields CDR1 MGHDK and CDR2 SYGVNS. This CDR3 is 15 amino acids long. The DNA for the CDR3 is TGTGCCAGCAGTGATCCGGGGGTTTCGAACTACGAGCAGTACTTC. Its translation is CASSDPGVSNYEQYF.

This rearrangement joins TRBV11-2 to TRBJ2-3; D unclear. The CDR3 is 13 amino acids. Germline CDR1 and CDR2: SGHAT and FQNNGV. Trimming cost V 1 base and J 2 bases, with 4 bases left between them. Here the CDR3 DNA reads TGTGCCAGCAGCTTAGTCCACACAGATACGCAGTATTTT. Translation gives CASSLVHTDTQYF. The full variable domain, in which reference TRBV11-2 and TRBJ2-3 provide the parts outside the CDR3, is EAGVAQSPRYKIIEKRQSVAFWCNPISGHATLYWYQQILGQGPKLLIQFQNNGVVDDSQLPKDRFSAERLKGVDSTLKIQPAKLEDSAVYLCASSLVHTDTQYFGPGTRLTVL.

The chain employs TRBV11-2 and TRBJ2-3; D is ambiguous. This CDR3 spans 15 amino acids. Trimming stripped 0 bases from V and 1 base from J, with 8 bases between. Germline V gene sequence: CDR1 SGHAT, CDR2 FQNNGV. CDR3 amino acids: CASSLDFGGTDTQYF. CDR3 DNA sequence: TGTGCCAGCAGCTTAGATTTTGGAGGCACAGATACGCAGTATTTT. The full variable domain, in which reference TRBV11-2 and TRBJ2-3 provide the parts outside the CDR3, is EAGVAQSPRYKIIEKRQSVAFWCNPISGHATLYWYQQILGQGPKLLIQFQNNGVVDDSQLPKDRFSAERLKGVDSTLKIQPAKLEDSAVYLCASSLDFGGTDTQYFGPGTRLTVL.

The chain recombines TRBV3-1 (or the pseudogene TRBV3-2) with TRBJ1-3; 8 bases are shared with TRBD1. Trimming at V came to 2 bases and at J to 7 bases, leaving 10 bases not matched to a gene. CDR1 LGHDT and CDR2 YNNKEL come from the germline V gene (reference sequence). This CDR3 spans 16 amino acids. The CDR3 DNA reads TGTGCCAGCAGCCAACCCCCGACAGGGGTACGGAACACCATATATTTT. Protein product: CASSQPPTGVRNTIYF.

This chain links TRBV4-1 with TRBJ2-5, with 8 bases fitting TRBD1. J lost 5 bases, V lost 3 bases, and 8 bases had no gene match. The CDR3 covers 15 residues. Germline-derived CDR1 and CDR2 are MGHRA and YSYEKL. The CDR3 nucleotides are TGCGCCAGCAGCCAGGAAGGACAGGGCCGGGAGACCCAGTACTTC. Its translation: CASSQEGQGRETQYF.

This clone has a handful of counts. This rearrangement joins TRBV3-1 (or the pseudogene TRBV3-2) to TRBJ1-4, with no clear D. The germline V gene has CDR1 LGHDT and CDR2 YNNKEL (reference sequence). Trimming pared 4 bases from V and 5 bases from J, leaving 14 bases between. This CDR3 spans 15 amino acids. CDR3 loop: CASSPGKVTNEKLFF. The CDR3 DNA is TGTGCCAGCAGCCCCGGGAAGGTAACGAATGAAAAACTGTTTTTT.

V gene TRBV9 combines with J gene TRBJ2-1; 15 bases fit TRBD2. This CDR3 contains 14 residues. CDR1 is SGDLS and CDR2 is YYNGEE in the germline V gene. V gave up 4 bases and J gave up 10 bases; unmatched junction bases: 3. Written as DNA, the CDR3 is TGTGCCAGCAGCCTTGGGACTAGCGGGAGGGAGCAGTTCTTC. It yields the protein CASSLGTSGREQFF. Combining the CDR3 with reference TRBV9 and TRBJ2-1 gives the whole variable domain DSGVTQTPKHLITATGQRVTLRCSPRSGDLSVYWYQQSLDQGLQFLIQYYNGEERAKGNILERFSAQQFPDLHSELNLSSLELGDSALYFCASSLGTSGREQFFGPGTRLTVL.

This chain joins TRBV5-1 and TRBJ1-1; D remains unclear. This CDR3 is built from 12 residues. V was trimmed by 5 bases and J by 2 bases, leaving 7 bases between them. CDR1 and CDR2 (germline): SGHRS, YFSETQ. The CDR3 spells CASRLTNTEAFF. In DNA, the CDR3 is TGCGCCAGCAGGCTTACAAACACTGAAGCTTTCTTT. The entire variable domain, with the rest obtained from reference TRBV5-1 and TRBJ1-1, is as follows: KAGVTQTPRYLIKTRGQQVTLSCSPISGHRSVSWYQQTPGQGLQFLFEYFSETQRNKGNFPGRFSGRQFSNSRSEMNVSTLELGDSALYLCASRLTNTEAFFGQGTRLTVV.

The V call is TRBV9, the J call TRBJ1-6; TRBD1 matches at 7 bases. The CDR3 contains 15 residues. Trimming at V came to 3 bases and at J to 10 bases, leaving 10 bases not matched to a gene. Germline V gene lookup returns CDR1 SGDLS and CDR2 YYNGEE. The CDR3 DNA is TGTGCCAGCAGCGCAGAAGACAGGGTAGAATCACCCCTCCACTTT. This gives the protein CASSAEDRVESPLHF.

The chain has TRBV28 and TRBJ2-7, with D tentatively TRBD1 (5 bases). Trimming stripped 5 bases from V and 7 bases from J, with 12 bases between. This CDR3 is built from 12 residues. CDR1 and CDR2 from the germline V gene are MDHEN and SYDVKM. CDR3 protein: CASSEPQVEQYF. In DNA, the CDR3 is TGTGCCAGCAGTGAACCACAGGTGGAGCAGTACTTC.